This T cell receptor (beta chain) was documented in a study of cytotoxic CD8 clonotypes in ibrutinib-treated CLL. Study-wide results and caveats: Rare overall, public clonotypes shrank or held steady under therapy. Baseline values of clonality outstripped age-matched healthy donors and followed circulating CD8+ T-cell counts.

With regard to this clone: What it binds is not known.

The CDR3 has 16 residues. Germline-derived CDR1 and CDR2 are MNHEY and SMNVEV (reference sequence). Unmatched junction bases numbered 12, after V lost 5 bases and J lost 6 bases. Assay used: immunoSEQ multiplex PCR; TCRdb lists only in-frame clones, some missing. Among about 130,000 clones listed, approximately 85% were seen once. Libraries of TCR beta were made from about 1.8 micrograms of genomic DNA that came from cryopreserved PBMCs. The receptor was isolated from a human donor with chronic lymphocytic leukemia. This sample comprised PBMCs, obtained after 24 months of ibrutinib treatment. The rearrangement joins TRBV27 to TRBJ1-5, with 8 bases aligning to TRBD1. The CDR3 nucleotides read TGTGCCAGCAGTCCAATGGGACAGGTGAACAGTCAGCCCCAGCATTTT. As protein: CASSPMGQVNSQPQHF.